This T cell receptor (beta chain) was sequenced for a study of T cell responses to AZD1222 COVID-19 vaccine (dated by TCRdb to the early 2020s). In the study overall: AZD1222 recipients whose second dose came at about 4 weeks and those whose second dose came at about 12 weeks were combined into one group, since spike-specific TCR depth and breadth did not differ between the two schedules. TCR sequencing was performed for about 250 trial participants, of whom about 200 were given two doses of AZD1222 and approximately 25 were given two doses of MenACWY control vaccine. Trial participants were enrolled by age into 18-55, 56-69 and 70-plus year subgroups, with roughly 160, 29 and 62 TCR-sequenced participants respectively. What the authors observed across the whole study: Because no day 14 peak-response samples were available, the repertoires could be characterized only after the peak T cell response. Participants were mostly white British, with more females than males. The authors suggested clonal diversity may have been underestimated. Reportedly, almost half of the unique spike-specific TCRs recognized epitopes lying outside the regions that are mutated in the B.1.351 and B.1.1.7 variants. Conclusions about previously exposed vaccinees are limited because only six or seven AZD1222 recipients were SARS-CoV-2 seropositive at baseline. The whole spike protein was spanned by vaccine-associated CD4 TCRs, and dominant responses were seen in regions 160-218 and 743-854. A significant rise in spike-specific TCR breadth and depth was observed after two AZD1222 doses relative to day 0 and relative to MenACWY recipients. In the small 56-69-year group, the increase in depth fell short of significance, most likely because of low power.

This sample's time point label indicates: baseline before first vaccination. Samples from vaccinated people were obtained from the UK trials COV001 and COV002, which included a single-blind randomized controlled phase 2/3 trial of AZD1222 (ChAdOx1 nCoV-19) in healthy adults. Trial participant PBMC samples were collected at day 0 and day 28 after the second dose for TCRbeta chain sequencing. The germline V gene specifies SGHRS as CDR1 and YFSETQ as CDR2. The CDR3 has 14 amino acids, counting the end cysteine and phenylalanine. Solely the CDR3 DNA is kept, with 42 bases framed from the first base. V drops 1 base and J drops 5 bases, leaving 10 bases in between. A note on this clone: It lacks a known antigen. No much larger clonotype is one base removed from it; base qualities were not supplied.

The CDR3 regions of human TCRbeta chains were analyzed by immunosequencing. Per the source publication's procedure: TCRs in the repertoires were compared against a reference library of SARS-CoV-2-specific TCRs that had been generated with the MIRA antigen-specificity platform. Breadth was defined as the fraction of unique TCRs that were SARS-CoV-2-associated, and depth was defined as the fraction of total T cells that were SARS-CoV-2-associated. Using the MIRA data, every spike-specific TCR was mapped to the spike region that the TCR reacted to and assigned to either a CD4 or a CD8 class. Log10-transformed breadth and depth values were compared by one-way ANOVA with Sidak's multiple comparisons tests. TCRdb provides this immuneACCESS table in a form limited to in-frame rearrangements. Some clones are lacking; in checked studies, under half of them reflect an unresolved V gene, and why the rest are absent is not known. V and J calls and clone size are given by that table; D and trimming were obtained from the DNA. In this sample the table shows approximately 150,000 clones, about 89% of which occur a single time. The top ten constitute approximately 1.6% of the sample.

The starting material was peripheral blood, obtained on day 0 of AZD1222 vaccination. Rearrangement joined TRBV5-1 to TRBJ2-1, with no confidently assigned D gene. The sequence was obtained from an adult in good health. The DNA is TGCGCCAGCAGCTTGCGAACAACTAACAATGAGCAGTTCTTC. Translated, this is CASSLRTTNNEQFF.